This entry concerns a single T cell receptor beta chain. These data come from a study of blood T cell repertoires in COVID-19. Background on the study: From T cells, B-cell-depleted T cells, or PBMCs came the material, which was cDNA or gDNA.

Trimming cost V 4 bases and J 8 bases; bases outside gene matches: 10. From germline, CDR1 is SGHRS and CDR2 YFSETQ. The CDR3 has 15 residues. Measured with immunoSEQ multiplex PCR; TCRdb has only the in-frame clones, and not every one. The data show roughly 250,000 clones, about 88% seen once. Sequencing input: peripheral blood. The chain uses TRBV5-1 and TRBJ2-1; 9 bases are a match to TRBD1. The origin of this receptor is a man aged 60 to 75 who had recovered from COVID-19. DNA of the CDR3: TGCGCCAGCAGCGACCGGGACAGGGCTAACCATGAGCAGTTCTTC. It codes for CASSDRDRANHEQFF.